This T cell receptor (beta chain) emerged from a study of early T cells in non-severe SARS-CoV-2 infection (dated by TCRdb to the early 2020s). Context from the whole study: TCR sequencing used bulk RNA from unsorted whole blood, so alpha and beta chains could not be paired. The paper's findings and limits, for the study overall: VDJdb matching was skewed toward anti-spike CD8 responses and likely underestimated virus-specific expansions by missing private and CD4 specificities.

This clonotype has at least ten counts. It lacks a known antigen. No clone much larger than this one lies a single base away; base qualities are absent. This was a case-control study nested in a cohort of healthcare workers in London, UK, who had nasopharyngeal swab PCR tests and blood samples taken every week. Healthcare workers were recruited between 23 and 31 March 2020, during the week of the UK lockdown, and were followed weekly for up to about 16 weeks. Receptor libraries were prepared by 5' RACE. The instrument given in TCRdb is NextSeq 500. To correct for sequencing error and PCR bias, the TCR library protocol tagged individual cDNA molecules with unique molecular identifiers. Sequencing covered both TCR alpha and beta chains, and within each sample the abundances of alpha and beta sequences were tightly co-correlated. On the authors' methods: V gene, J gene and CDR3 annotation of TCR sequences was performed with Decombinator V4. TCRs were defined as expanded if a significant change between any two time points was detected under a Poisson model with p below 0.0001. TCR abundances were normalised to the total number of TCRs sequenced per sample and expressed as counts per million. TRAV1-2 paired with TRAJ12, TRAJ20 or TRAJ33 defined MAIT TCRs, while TRAV10 paired with TRAJ18 defined iNKT TCRs. VDJdb, accessed on 1 November 2021, was searched for TCRs annotated for CMV, EBV and SARS-CoV-2, and TCRs annotated for more than one antigen were excluded. TCRdb reworked the public reads: Q25 trimming with fastp, MiXCR clone assembly, productive beta chains retained. Rows with one shared CDR3 protein collapse into an entry with the most common genes and DNA. The authors' filters were not applied to this entry. The sample yields some 40,000 distinct CDR3 sequences; about 6% were counted once. Around 21% of the sample is taken by the ten largest.

Trimming removed 2 bases from V and 3 bases from J, leaving 10 bases between the germline ends. CDR1 and CDR2 are drawn from the germline V gene: KGHSH, LQKENI. From cysteine to phenylalanine, the CDR3 is 14 amino acids long. Kept here is only the CDR3 DNA, which spans 42 bases and is read in frame from base 1. Sample: whole blood, taken at baseline. This chain is built from TRBV18 and TRBJ2-5, with no D gene named confidently. The TCR was taken from an adult who was a healthcare worker with PCR-confirmed SARS-CoV-2 infection or an uninfected control (not recorded which). Here the CDR3 is given as CASSPDLGKETQYF. The nucleotide sequence reads TGTGCCAGCTCACCAGATTTAGGGAAAGAGACCCAGTACTTC.